The 32 T cell receptor beta chains below were found in one sample sequenced in a study of persistence of HIV-infected CD4 T cells. Cells were stimulated with CMV-infected fibroblast lysates at approximately 10 ug/mL. Memory cells lacking CD40L and CD69 with high CD45RO were sorted. These TCRs' antigens remain unknown. The immunoSEQ assay was version 4, run in survey mode. Sequencing was performed with immunoSEQ multiplex PCR; in TCRdb, only in-frame clones are kept and a portion is missing. The sample contains more than 30,000 clones, approximately 80% of which appear only once. Sequenced here: CD4+ T cells sorted from PBMCs after roughly 17-hour stimulation, sampled from a patient who received antiretroviral therapy. These receptors were obtained from an adult man with HIV who was CMV-seropositive.

The chain employs TRBV5-1 and TRBJ1-6, with 9 bases aligning to TRBD1. The J segment lost 7 bases and the V segment lost 5 bases, leaving 10 bases of the junction unmatched. The CDR3 length is 16 residues. Germline values: CDR1 SGHRS, CDR2 YFSETQ. CDR3 bases: TGCGCCAGCAGGCCCATCGCACAGGGGGCAAATTCACCCCTCCACTTT. Protein: CASRPIAQGANSPLHF.

This sequence joins TRBV4-1 and TRBJ2-7; D gene uncertain. The germline V gene has CDR1 MGHRA and CDR2 YSYEKL. CDR3 length: 11 amino acids. Trimming stripped 0 bases from V and 7 bases from J, with 4 bases between. The CDR3 DNA reads TGCGCCAGCAGCCAAGATGGAGAGCAGTACTTC. Translated, it gives CASSQDGEQYF.

The chain couples TRBV6-2 or TRBV6-3 to TRBJ2-7; 9 nucleotides match TRBD1. The CDR3 has 15 amino acids. The germline gives CDR1 MNHEY, CDR2 SVGEGT. Trimming removed 2 bases from V and 5 bases from J; junction bases left unmatched: 7. The CDR3 loop reads CASSYGTGGWNEQYF. CDR3 nucleotide sequence: TGTGCCAGCAGTTACGGTACAGGGGGCTGGAACGAGCAGTACTTC.

This clone has only a few counts. This chain joins TRBV5-1 and TRBJ1-2, with D unresolved. The CDR3 sequence is 12 residues long. The germline CDR1 and CDR2 sequences are SGHRS and YFSETQ. Trimming left V 2 bases short and J 9 bases short, with 11 bases between. The CDR3 sequence: CASSFDPASYTF. As DNA, the CDR3 is TGCGCCAGCAGCTTCGATCCGGCAAGCTACACCTTC.

The sample holds one count of this clone. The chain employs TRBV28 and TRBJ1-3; the D gene is possibly TRBD1 (6 bases). The V end was cut by 7 bases, the J end by 0 bases, with 13 bases between. CDR3 size: 15 residues. Germline values: CDR1 MDHEN, CDR2 SYDVKM. The CDR3 DNA sequence: TGTGCCAGCAACCAGGGACATCACTCTGGAAACACCATATATTTT. This codes for CASNQGHHSGNTIYF.

This chain uses TRBV6-5 with TRBJ1-5; 7 nucleotides line up with TRBD1. Germline-derived CDR1 and CDR2 are MNHEY and SVGAGI. Trimming cost V 5 bases and J 1 base; bases outside gene matches: 5. CDR3 length: 15 amino acids. The CDR3 sequence is CASSPDRVSNQPQHF. The CDR3 coding sequence is TGTGCCAGCAGTCCTGACAGGGTAAGCAATCAGCCCCAGCATTTT.

The chain combines TRBV28 with TRBJ1-2; 7 positions match TRBD1. This CDR3 spans 15 amino acids. Germline CDR1 and CDR2: MDHEN and SYDVKM. The J segment lost 6 bases and the V segment lost 7 bases, leaving 14 bases of the junction unmatched. CDR3 nucleotide sequence: TGTGCCAGCACCGAGGGGACAGTCCCAGCGGATGGCTACACCTTC. It translates to CASTEGTVPADGYTF.

The V gene is TRBV6-1, the J gene TRBJ2-1, with a possible D match to TRBD1 (5 bases). V lost 3 bases and J lost 5, with 17 bases in between. The CDR3 spans 16 residues. Germline V gives CDR1 MNHNS, CDR2 SASEGT. CDR3 loop: CASSDAVSGRNNEQFF. CDR3 DNA: TGTGCCAGCAGTGATGCGGTGTCAGGGCGGAACAATGAGCAGTTCTTC.

V is TRBV7-3 and J is TRBJ2-1, with D possibly matching TRBD2 (6 bases). CDR1 is SGHTA, CDR2 FQGTGA, per germline. This CDR3 region has 15 residues. V lost 2 bases and J lost 5, with 13 bases in between. CDR3 amino acids: CASSLAVAGNNEQFF. CDR3 coding DNA: TGTGCCAGCAGCTTAGCGGTGGCGGGGAACAATGAGCAGTTCTTC.

The chain joins TRBV7-3 to TRBJ1-1; TRBD1 is a possible D gene (5 bases). Trimming took off 4 bases at V and 5 bases at J, with 14 bases between the two ends. Germline V gene data show CDR1 as SGHTA and CDR2 as FQGTGA. CDR3 length equals 14 residues. The CDR3 DNA sequence: TGTGCCAGCAGCTCGGCGGGGGGAGCAACTGAAGCTTTCTTT. It codes for CASSSAGGATEAFF.

This chain links TRBV18 with TRBJ2-3, with 7 nucleotides matching TRBD1. V shed 3 bases and J 2 bases; nucleotides not matched to a gene: 8. The CDR3 sequence is 16 residues long. Germline V CDR1 and CDR2: KGHSH, LQKENI. This CDR3 is CASSPMDRLLTDTQYF. The DNA for the CDR3 is TGTGCCAGCTCACCTATGGACAGGCTTCTCACAGATACGCAGTATTTT.

The sample holds one count of this clone. Here the CDR3 reads CASQGPQPRNEQYF. CDR3 coding DNA: TGTGCTAGCCAAGGTCCCCAACCCCGCAACGAGCAGTACTTC. The chain carries TRBV12-5 and TRBJ2-7; D unresolved. The CDR3 totals 14 residues. CDR1 is LGHNT, CDR2 FRNRAP, per germline. Trimming shortened V by 9 bases and J by 5 bases, and 20 bases separated the two germline ends.

V and J are TRBV11-1 and TRBJ2-7, with D perhaps matching TRBD1 or TRBD2 (5 bases each). The CDR3 runs to 14 residues. V was clipped by 5 bases and J by 5 bases, with 16 bases between them. Germline loops: CDR1 SGHAT, CDR2 FQDESV (reference sequence). The CDR3 DNA is TGTGCCAGCAGCCGAGGGGACCCTGCCCACGAGCAGTACTTC. Protein product: CASSRGDPAHEQYF.

V is TRBV24-1 and J is TRBJ2-1; TRBD1 agrees at 10 bases. The CDR3 consists of 18 residues. Trimming took 4 bases from V and 5 from J; bases not matched to a gene: 13. The germline CDR1 and CDR2 sequences are KGHDR and SFDVKD. The CDR3 protein is CATSDADWDRGDNNEQFF. In DNA form, the CDR3 reads TGTGCCACCAGTGACGCCGACTGGGACAGGGGTGACAACAATGAGCAGTTCTTC.

This sequence joins TRBV4-1 and TRBJ1-6; 7 positions match TRBD1. The CDR3 contains 17 residues. V was clipped by 3 bases and J by 2 bases; unmatched bases: 7. CDR1 and CDR2 (germline): MGHRA, YSYEKL. The CDR3 spells CASSHEQQGTYNSPLHF. The CDR3 DNA is TGCGCCAGCAGCCACGAACAACAGGGGACCTATAATTCACCCCTCCACTTT.

The CDR3 loop is CASSLLPTEGEAFF. The CDR3 bases are TGTGCCAGCAGCCTATTACCAACGGAGGGTGAAGCTTTCTTT. V is TRBV2 and J is TRBJ1-1, with no clear D. In germline, CDR1 is SNHLY, CDR2 FYNNEI. The CDR3 length is 14 residues. V lost 6 bases and J 7 bases, leaving 18 bases between the germline ends. Looking up the rest from reference TRBV2 and TRBJ1-1 gives the full variable domain: EPEVTQTPSHQVTQMGQEVILRCVPISNHLYFYWYRQILGQKVEFLVSFYNNEISEKSEIFDDQFSVERPDGSNFTLKIRSTKLEDSAMYFCASSLLPTEGEAFFGQGTRLTVV.

The chain is built from TRBV6-1 and TRBJ1-5, with 12 nucleotides matching TRBD1. CDR1 and CDR2 from the germline V gene are MNHNS and SASEGT. Trimming removed 2 bases from V and 7 bases from J; junction bases left unmatched: 3. This CDR3 region has 15 residues. The CDR3 spells CASSEMGQGAQPQHF. CDR3 DNA: TGTGCCAGCAGTGAAATGGGACAGGGGGCACAGCCCCAGCATTTT.

This sequence joins TRBV27 and TRBJ2-6; D may be TRBD1 (6 bases). Germline assignment: CDR1 MNHEY and CDR2 SMNVEV (reference sequence). V was cut by 1 base and J by 2 bases, with 12 bases left in between. This CDR3 is 17 amino acids long. The CDR3 sequence is CASSLLQTGTGANVLTF. CDR3 in DNA: TGTGCCAGCAGTTTATTGCAGACAGGAACTGGGGCCAACGTCCTGACTTTC.

V gene TRBV2 combines with J gene TRBJ1-1, with 7 bases matching TRBD1. V was clipped by 5 bases and J by 5 bases; unmatched bases: 5. Germline values: CDR1 SNHLY, CDR2 FYNNEI. The CDR3 is 13 residues long. As DNA, the CDR3 is TGTGCCAGCAGTCGGCAGGGGGGGACTGAAGCTTTCTTT. This encodes CASSRQGGTEAFF.

The chain carries TRBV5-1 and TRBJ1-2; 7 bases fit TRBD1. V shed 6 bases, J shed 3 bases, and the junction held 14 bases outside the gene matches. The CDR3 is made up of 16 amino acids. Germline V gene sequence: CDR1 SGHRS, CDR2 YFSETQ. The CDR3: CASNSIPGQGDYGYTF. The CDR3 nucleotides read TGCGCCAGCAACTCTATTCCAGGCCAGGGGGACTATGGCTACACCTTC.

The chain recombines TRBV2 with TRBJ1-6; D unresolved. CDR3 length equals 13 residues. V lost 7 bases, J lost 7 bases, and 11 bases lay in between. Looked up from germline, CDR1 is SNHLY and CDR2 is FYNNEI. This CDR3 reads CASTGNRNSPLHF. As DNA, the CDR3 is TGTGCCAGCACCGGGAACCGGAATTCACCCCTCCACTTT.

The V gene is TRBV12-5, the J gene TRBJ2-3; D is unclear. V was clipped by 1 base and J by 1 base, with 12 bases between them. The length of the CDR3 is 16 residues. Germline CDR1 LGHNT, CDR2 FRNRAP. The CDR3 region is CASGLGLSRGTDTQYF. DNA of the CDR3: TGTGCTAGTGGTTTGGGCCTCAGTCGGGGCACAGATACGCAGTATTTT.

The genes are TRBV2 and TRBJ1-5, with 7 bases identical to TRBD1. Germline loops: CDR1 SNHLY, CDR2 FYNNEI. J was trimmed by 0 bases and V by 11 bases; bases with no gene match: 4. The CDR3 contains 13 residues. The CDR3 nucleotides are TGTGCCGGGGGGACAGTTAGCAATCAGCCCCAGCATTTT. Translation gives CAGGTVSNQPQHF.

The chain carries TRBV6-5 and TRBJ2-7; 9 bases fit TRBD1. The CDR3 is made up of 15 amino acids. Unmatched junction bases numbered 8, after V lost 7 bases and J lost 1 base. Germline V CDR1 and CDR2: MNHEY, SVGAGI. CDR3 bases: TGTGCCAGCATCTTGGGACAGGGTCTTTCCTACGAGCAGTACTTC. This encodes CASILGQGLSYEQYF.

This chain links TRBV10-3 with TRBJ2-7; 8 bases agree with TRBD2. CDR1 is ENHRY and CDR2 is SYGVKD in the germline V gene. With V trimmed by 0 bases and J by 7 bases, 11 bases remained unmatched. CDR3 length equals 16 residues. The CDR3, as DNA: TGTGCCATCAGTGAGTCGATGGGGCGGGGGGCGCGGGAGCAGTACTTC. It encodes CAISESMGRGAREQYF.

This chain connects TRBV5-4 to TRBJ1-3; 8 nucleotides line up with TRBD1. Germline V gene lookup returns CDR1 SGHNT and CDR2 YYREEE (reference sequence). The trim removed 2 bases at V and 0 bases at J, leaving 7 bases unmatched. The CDR3 loop spans 17 amino acids. CDR3 bases: TGTGCCAGCAGCTTAGGGACAGGATTCAGCTCTGGAAACACCATATATTTT. Protein: CASSLGTGFSSGNTIYF.

CDR3 residues: CAWSDRALSYEQYF. CDR3 nucleotides: TGTGCCTGGAGTGACAGGGCCCTCTCCTACGAGCAGTACTTC. The rearrangement uses TRBV30 and TRBJ2-7; a weak D match, TRBD1 (6 bases). The CDR3 runs 14 residues. The ends were cut back, 1 base at V and 0 bases at J, with 10 bases in the middle. Germline values: CDR1 GTSNPN, CDR2 SVGIG (reference sequence). Based on the CDR3 plus reference TRBV30 and TRBJ2-7, the full variable domain is SQTIHQWPATLVQPVGSPLSLECTVEGTSNPNLYWYRQAAGRGLQLLFYSVGIGQISSEVPQNLSASRPQDRQFILSSKKLLLSDSGFYLCAWSDRALSYEQYFGPGTRLTVT.

In DNA, the CDR3 is TGTGCCGTCGGTCCGGGGGGGCGGGAAGATACGCAGTATTTT. Its translation: CAVGPGGREDTQYF. The chain carries TRBV28 and TRBJ2-3; 8 bases agree with TRBD2. Unmatched junction bases numbered 12, after V lost 11 bases and J lost 5 bases. This CDR3 is 14 amino acids long. Germline CDR1 reads MDHEN; CDR2 reads SYDVKM. The full variable domain, completed using reference TRBV28 and TRBJ2-3, is DVKVTQSSRYLVKRTGEKVFLECVQDMDHENMFWYRQDPGLGLRLIYFSYDVKMKEKGDIPEGYSVSREKKERFSLILESASTNQTSMYLCAVGPGGREDTQYFGPGTRLTVL.

The rearrangement joins TRBV30 to TRBJ1-2; TRBD1 is a possible D gene (5 bases). With 5 bases removed from V and 3 bases from J, the gap between germline ends came to 16 bases. Germline V gene data show CDR1 as GTSNPN and CDR2 as SVGIG (reference sequence). The CDR3 runs 14 residues. This chain's CDR3 is CAWDIKGMDYGYTF. The DNA for the CDR3 is TGTGCCTGGGACATTAAGGGGATGGACTATGGCTACACCTTC.

This rearrangement joins TRBV5-8 to TRBJ2-2; D is undetermined. V was pared by 5 bases and J by 4 bases, with 15 bases between. This CDR3 has 15 residues. Germline V lookup: CDR1 SGHTS, CDR2 YDEGEE. This CDR3 reads CASRGRRASTGELFF. The CDR3, as DNA: TGTGCCAGCAGGGGCAGGAGAGCCTCCACCGGGGAGCTGTTTTTT.

This rearrangement joins TRBV28 to TRBJ1-2; unclear D gene. The CDR3 is 15 residues long. Germline V CDR1 and CDR2: MDHEN, SYDVKM. V was shortened by 7 bases and J by 3 bases, with 18 bases between the two germline ends. CDR3 protein: CASTPTAFSDYGYTF. CDR3 sequence (DNA): TGTGCCAGCACCCCTACTGCCTTCTCAGACTATGGCTACACCTTC.

The rearrangement links TRBV7-2 to TRBJ1-5; tentative D call: TRBD1 (6 bases). The CDR3 contains 17 residues. Trimming took 5 bases from V and 1 from J, leaving 18 bases between them. In germline, CDR1 is SGHTA, CDR2 FQGNSA. CDR3 loop: CASSPTITGISNQPQHF. The CDR3 DNA reads TGTGCCAGCAGCCCCACCATTACAGGGATAAGCAATCAGCCCCAGCATTTT.